A selection of T cell receptor beta chains follows, all from one sample in a study of identical twins. TCRdb ran MiXCR on the 5' RACE reads and lists one entry per CDR3 protein. The sample has approximately 890,000 distinct CDR3 sequences; roughly 12% are singletons. These data also formed part of another study, on yellow fever vaccine responses in identical twins.

Sequenced sample: PBMCs. The receptors here all came from a woman aged 18-29 years in good health. Both conserved end residues are trimmed from each CDR3. Each record gives: V gene, CDR3 protein.

TRBV4-1,ASSPRRFDEQF
TRBV4-2,ASSQDQRVVDEQF
TRBV5-6,ASSLERSGEQY
TRBV5-5,ASSPLLGSYEQY
TRBV5-1,ASSADSGWPGELF
TRBV7-9,ASSFPGTNQETQY
TRBV7-2,ASTEQRAGLHEQF
TRBV20-1,SARFASTDTQY
TRBV7-3,ASSLNSGDAGPDTQY
TRBV15,ATSRMGHTQY
TRBV19,ASSMEGTGVSHEQY
TRBV4-1,ASSQGGGGSSYNEQF
TRBV20-1,SANRYSNQPQH
TRBV6-2/TRBV6-3,ASSTGRIETQY
TRBV20-1,SARAHYTDTQY
TRBV24-1,ATSDGTSGRVNNEQF